This TCR beta chain comes out of a study of a mutant IDH1 vaccine in newly diagnosed glioma. Across the study: Vaccine administration was initiated 4-6 weeks following radiotherapy alone, or with temozolomide cycles. Males made up about 60% and females about 40% of treated patients, whose mean age was approximately 40 years.

Clones were read by immunoSEQ multiplex PCR, and TCRdb kept only the in-frame ones, dropping some. Of over 55,000 clones in the sample, about 89% are singletons; the top ten hold 1.5% to 2.5%. The study's findings and limits: Immune responses induced by vaccination arose in around 93% of the patients.

Details on this clone: Its antigen is not identified.

The CDR3 totals 14 residues. V was pared by 2 bases and J by 9 bases, with 4 bases of the junction left unmatched. Germline CDR1 LNHDA, CDR2 SQIVND (reference sequence). Time point denoted: week 11, during vaccination. With topical imiquimod, each dose of the vaccine consisted of 300 ug of mutant IDH1 20-mer peptide. The genes are TRBV19 and TRBJ1-6, with TRBD1 matching over 7 bases. The clonotype originates from a man in his forties with glioma. Material: PBMCs, obtained from a glioma patient whose treatment included an IDH1 peptide vaccine. CDR3 loop: CASSITGEGSPLHF. CDR3 in DNA: TGTGCCAGTAGTATAACAGGGGAAGGTTCACCCCTCCACTTT.